A selection of T cell receptor beta chains follows, all from one sample in a study of breast tumors, draining lymph nodes, adjacent tissues. TCRdb called the multiplex PCR reads again in MiXCR, with one record for every CDR3 protein. The sample shows about 180,000 distinct CDR3 sequences, around 35% of them seen only once. The specimen sequenced was axillary lymph node tissue. Every receptor here comes from a female donor with breast cancer. Some clones in this sample may be carry-over from other donors' samples. The CDR3 runs from the conserved cysteine through the conserved F or W. Fields, in order: D gene, V gene, J gene, clone size, CDR3 protein, CDR3 DNA. The D gene is left open where the match is weak. A clone size is listed for some rows: how often the clone was seen (once, few, many), or a class if it is expanded.

TRBD2	TRBV24-1	TRBJ2-1	-	CATSLAGGNYNEQFF	TGTGCCACCAGTCTAGCGGGGGGGAACTACAATGAGCAGTTCTTC
-	TRBV30	TRBJ1-1	-	CAWSVGEWSTEAFF	TGTGCCTGGAGCGTTGGGGAATGGAGCACTGAAGCTTTCTTT
-	TRBV28	TRBJ2-2	many	CASSNPTDTNTGELFF	TGTGCCAGCAGCAACCCGACAGACACAAACACCGGGGAGCTGTTTTTT
TRBD2	TRBV7-9	TRBJ2-3	many	CASSPPRPGGRGTDTQYF	TGTGCCAGCAGCCCACCCCGTCCGGGGGGGCGTGGCACAGATACGCAGTATTTT
-	TRBV5-6	TRBJ2-7	-	CASSPRYAQYFCASGWVPYEQYF	-
-	TRBV4-1	TRBJ2-3	many	CASSQDQEGGTDTQYF	TGCGCCAGCAGCCAAGATCAAGAGGGTGGAACAGATACGCAGTATTTT
-	TRBV6-5	TRBJ1-4	once	CASSNERVGEKLFF	TGTGCCAGCAGTAACGAGAGGGTGGGTGAAAAACTGTTTTTT
TRBD1	TRBV5-1	TRBJ2-6	-	CASSLAGTGISGANVLTF	TGCGCCAGCAGCTTAGCCGGGACAGGGATCTCTGGGGCCAACGTCCTGACTTTC
-	TRBV6-2/TRBV6-3	TRBJ2-1	many	CASGLPEQFF	TGTGCCAGCGGCCTTCCTGAGCAGTTCTTC
-	TRBV20-1	TRBJ1-2	many	CSARDVRVNYGYTF	TGCAGTGCTAGAGATGTTAGGGTTAACTATGGCTACACCTTC
-	TRBV20-1	TRBJ1-2	-	CSATRRSSLGYTF	TGCAGTGCTACCAGACGGTCCTCCCTTGGCTACACCTTC
TRBD2	TRBV20-1	TRBJ2-7	many	CSAVTSGRFHEQYF	TGCAGTGCGGTAACTAGCGGGAGATTCCACGAGCAGTACTTC
TRBD1	TRBV25-1	TRBJ1-1	-	CASSRGLITEAFF	TGTGCCAGCAGCAGGGGGCTTATCACTGAAGCTTTCTTT
-	TRBV29-1	TRBJ1-1	many	CSVQGGDGTEAFF	TGCAGCGTTCAAGGGGGAGATGGCACTGAAGCTTTCTTT
-	TRBV7-2	TRBJ1-5	many	CASSSGRRNQPQHF	TGTGCCAGCAGCTCCGGACGGCGGAATCAGCCCCAGCATTTT
-	TRBV6-2/TRBV6-3	TRBJ2-4	few	CASSPVGYFIQYF	TGTGCCAGTAGTCCTGTCGGGTATTTCATTCAGTACTTC
-	TRBV30	TRBJ1-2	many	CAWSVSNGGYTF	TGTGCCTGGAGTGTAAGCAACGGTGGCTACACCTTC
-	TRBV12-3/TRBV12-4	TRBJ1-4	many	CASSSWGPGGEKLFF	TGTGCCAGCAGTTCATGGGGGCCCGGAGGTGAAAAACTGTTTTTT
TRBD1	TRBV5-5	TRBJ2-5	few	CASSPGQAVQETQYF	TGTGCCAGCAGCCCGGGACAGGCGGTACAAGAGACCCAGTACTTC
-	TRBV5-4	TRBJ1-5	many	CASSSDLNQPQHF	TGTGCCAGCAGCTCTGATCTCAATCAGCCCCAGCATTTT
-	TRBV25-1	TRBJ2-7	many	CASTPGAGAYEQYF	TGTGCCAGCACCCCGGGGGCAGGGGCCTACGAGCAGTACTTC
-	TRBV7-9	TRBJ1-5	-	CASGLSGNRPQHF	TGTGCCAGCGGCTTATCCGGCAATCGGCCCCAGCATTTT
-	TRBV7-9	TRBJ1-5	-	CASSFGSYEHF	TGTGCCAGCAGCTTCGGGTCCTACGAGCATTTT
TRBD1	TRBV5-1	TRBJ2-2	-	CASGSPQRDRVGTGELFF	TGCGCCAGCGGCTCTCCTCAAAGGGACAGGGTTGGGACCGGGGAGCTGTTTTTT
-	TRBV3-2	TRBJ2-5	-	CASSQDRPSETYQETQYF	TGTGCCAGCAGCCAAGATAGGCCTAGCGAAACGTACCAAGAGACCCAGTACTTC
-	TRBV30	TRBJ1-4	-	CAWSTRGDNSNEKLFF	TGTGCCTGGAGTACACGGGGGGACAACTCAAATGAAAAACTGTTTTTT
-	TRBV20-1	TRBJ1-2	-	CSALLGGLAGKLGRNEQFYGYTF	TGCAGTGCTCTTCTAGGAGGGCTAGCGGGGAAACTCGGTCGCAATGAGCAGTTCTATGGCTACACCTTC
-	TRBV20-1	TRBJ1-2	many	CSAPGRTKYGYTF	TGCAGTGCCCCGGGCCGGACAAAATATGGCTACACCTTC
TRBD1	TRBV15	TRBJ1-5	many	CATSSAGTGRNQPQHF	TGTGCCACCAGCAGTGCGGGGACAGGGAGAAATCAGCCCCAGCATTTT
TRBD1	TRBV3-1	TRBJ1-5	-	CASSQDLGQGIMGNQPQHF	TGTGCCAGCAGCCAAGATCTAGGACAGGGAATAATGGGCAATCAGCCCCAGCATTTT
-	TRBV5-6	TRBJ2-7	many	CASSKTTVVYEQYF	TGTGCCAGCAGCAAGACGACGGTAGTCTACGAGCAGTACTTC